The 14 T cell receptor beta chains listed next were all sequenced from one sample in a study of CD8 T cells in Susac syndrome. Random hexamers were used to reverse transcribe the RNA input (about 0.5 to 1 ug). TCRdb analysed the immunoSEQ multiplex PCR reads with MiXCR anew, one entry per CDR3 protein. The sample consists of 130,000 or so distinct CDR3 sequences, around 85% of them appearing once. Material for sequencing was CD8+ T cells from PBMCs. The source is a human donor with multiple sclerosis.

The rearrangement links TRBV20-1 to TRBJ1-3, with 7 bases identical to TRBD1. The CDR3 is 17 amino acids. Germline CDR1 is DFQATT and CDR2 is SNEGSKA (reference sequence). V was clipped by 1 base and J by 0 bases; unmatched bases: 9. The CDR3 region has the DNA TGCAGTGCTAGAGCGTGGGACAGTGACTTCTCTGGAAACACCATATATTTT. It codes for CSARAWDSDFSGNTIYF.

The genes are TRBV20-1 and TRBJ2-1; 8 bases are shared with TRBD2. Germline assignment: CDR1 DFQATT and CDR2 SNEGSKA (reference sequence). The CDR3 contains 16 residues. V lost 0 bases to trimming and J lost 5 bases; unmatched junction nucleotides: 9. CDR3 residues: CSARDLEAGVNNEQFF. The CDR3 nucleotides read TGCAGTGCTAGAGATTTGGAAGCGGGAGTGAACAATGAGCAGTTCTTC.

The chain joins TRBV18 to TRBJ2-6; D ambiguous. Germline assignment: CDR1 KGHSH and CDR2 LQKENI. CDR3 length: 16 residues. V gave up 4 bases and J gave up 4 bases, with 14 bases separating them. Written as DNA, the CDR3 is TGTGCCAGCTCACAACCGGTGGGTGACGGGGCCAACGTCCTGACTTTC. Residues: CASSQPVGDGANVLTF.

CDR3 in DNA: TGCGCCAGCAGCCAAGATCCGGGACAGGGCGTGAACGGGGAGCTGTTTTTT. Amino acids: CASSQDPGQGVNGELFF. The chain carries TRBV4-1 and TRBJ2-2; TRBD1 agrees at 9 bases. Germline CDR1 is MGHRA and CDR2 is YSYEKL. After removal of 0 bases from V and 7 bases from J, the junction contained 9 bases not matched to a gene. This CDR3 is built from 17 residues.

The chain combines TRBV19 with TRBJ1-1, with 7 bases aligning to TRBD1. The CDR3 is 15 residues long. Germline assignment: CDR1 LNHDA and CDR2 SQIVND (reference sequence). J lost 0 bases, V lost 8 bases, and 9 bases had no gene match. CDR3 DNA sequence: TGTGCCAGTCGAACAAGGGGACAGATGAACACTGAAGCTTTCTTT. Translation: CASRTRGQMNTEAFF.

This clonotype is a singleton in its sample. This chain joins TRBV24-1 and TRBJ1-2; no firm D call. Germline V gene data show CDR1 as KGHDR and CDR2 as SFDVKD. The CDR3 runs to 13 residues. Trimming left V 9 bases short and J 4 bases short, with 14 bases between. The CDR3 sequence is CATAPGPFYGYTF. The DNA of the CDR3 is TGTGCCACCGCGCCCGGCCCTTTCTATGGCTACACCTTC.

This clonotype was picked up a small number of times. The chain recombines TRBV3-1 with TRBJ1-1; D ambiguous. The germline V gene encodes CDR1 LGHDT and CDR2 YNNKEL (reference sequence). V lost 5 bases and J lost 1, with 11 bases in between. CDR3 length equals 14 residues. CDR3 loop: CASSAEAANTEAFF. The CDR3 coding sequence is TGTGCCAGCAGCGCAGAAGCAGCGAACACTGAAGCTTTCTTT.

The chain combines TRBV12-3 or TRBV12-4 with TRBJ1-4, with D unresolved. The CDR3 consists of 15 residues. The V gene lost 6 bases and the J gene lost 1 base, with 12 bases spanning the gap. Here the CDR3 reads CASSSTEKTNEKLFF. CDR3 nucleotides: TGTGCCAGCAGCAGTACAGAGAAAACTAATGAAAAACTGTTTTTT.

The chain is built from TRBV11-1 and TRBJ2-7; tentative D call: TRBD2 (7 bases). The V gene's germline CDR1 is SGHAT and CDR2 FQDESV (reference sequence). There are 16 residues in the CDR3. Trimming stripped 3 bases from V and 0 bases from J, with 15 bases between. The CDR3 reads CASSLAAGASSYEQYV. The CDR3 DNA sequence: TGTGCCAGCAGCTTGGCTGCGGGGGCAAGCTCCTACGAGCAGTACGTC.

The CDR3 protein is CASSPRWEISYEQYF. Written as DNA, the CDR3 is TGTGCCAGTTCCCCTCGTTGGGAAATTTCCTACGAGCAGTACTTC. This chain joins TRBV19 and TRBJ2-7; no definite D call. This CDR3 comprises 15 residues. V gave up 8 bases and J gave up 1 base, with 18 bases separating them. Germline CDR1 and CDR2: LNHDA and SQIVND (reference sequence).

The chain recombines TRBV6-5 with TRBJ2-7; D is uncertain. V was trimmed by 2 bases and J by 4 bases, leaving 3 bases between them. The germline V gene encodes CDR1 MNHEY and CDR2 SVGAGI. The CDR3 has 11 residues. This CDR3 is CASSYNYEQYV. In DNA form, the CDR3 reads TGTGCCAGCAGTTACAATTACGAGCAGTACGTC.

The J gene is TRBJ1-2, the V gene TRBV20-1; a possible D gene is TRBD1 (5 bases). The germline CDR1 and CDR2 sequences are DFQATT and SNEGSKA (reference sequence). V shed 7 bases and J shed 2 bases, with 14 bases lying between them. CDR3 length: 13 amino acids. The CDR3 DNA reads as TGCAGTGGGACGGAGGGGATCAACTATGGCTACACCTTC. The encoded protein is CSGTEGINYGYTF.

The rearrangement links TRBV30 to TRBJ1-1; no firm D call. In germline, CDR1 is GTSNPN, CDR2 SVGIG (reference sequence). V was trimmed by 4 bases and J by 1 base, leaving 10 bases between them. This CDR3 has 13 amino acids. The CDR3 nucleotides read TGTGCCTGGAAGTTTAGGTGGAACACTGAAGCTTTCTTT. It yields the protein CAWKFRWNTEAFF. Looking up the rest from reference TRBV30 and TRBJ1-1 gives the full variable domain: SQTIHQWPATLVQPVGSPLSLECTVEGTSNPNLYWYRQAAGRGLQLLFYSVGIGQISSEVPQNLSASRPQDRQFILSSKKLLLSDSGFYLCAWKFRWNTEAFFGQGTRLTVV.

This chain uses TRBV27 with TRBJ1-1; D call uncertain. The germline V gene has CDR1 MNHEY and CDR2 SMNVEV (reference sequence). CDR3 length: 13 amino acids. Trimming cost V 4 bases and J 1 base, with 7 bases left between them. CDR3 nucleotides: TGTGCCAGCAGTTACGGGCCGAACACTGAAGCTTTCTTT. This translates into CASSYGPNTEAFF.